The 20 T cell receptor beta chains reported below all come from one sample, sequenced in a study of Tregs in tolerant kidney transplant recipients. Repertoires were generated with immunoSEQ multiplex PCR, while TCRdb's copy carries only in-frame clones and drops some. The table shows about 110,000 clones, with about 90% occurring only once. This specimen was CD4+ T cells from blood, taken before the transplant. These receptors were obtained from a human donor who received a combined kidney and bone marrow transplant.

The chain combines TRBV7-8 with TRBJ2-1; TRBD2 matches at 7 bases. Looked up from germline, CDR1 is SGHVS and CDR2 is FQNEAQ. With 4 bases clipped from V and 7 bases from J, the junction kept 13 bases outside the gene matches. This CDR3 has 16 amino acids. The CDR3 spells CASSSLGGLGWNEQFF. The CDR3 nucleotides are TGTGCCAGCAGCTCCCTAGGTGGACTAGGGTGGAATGAGCAGTTCTTC.

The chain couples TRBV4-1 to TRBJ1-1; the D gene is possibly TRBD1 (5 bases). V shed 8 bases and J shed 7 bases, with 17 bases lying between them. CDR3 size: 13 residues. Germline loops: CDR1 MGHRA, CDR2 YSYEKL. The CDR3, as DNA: TGCGCCAGCGCCCTAACAGACAGAGGTGAAGCTTTCTTT. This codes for CASALTDRGEAFF.

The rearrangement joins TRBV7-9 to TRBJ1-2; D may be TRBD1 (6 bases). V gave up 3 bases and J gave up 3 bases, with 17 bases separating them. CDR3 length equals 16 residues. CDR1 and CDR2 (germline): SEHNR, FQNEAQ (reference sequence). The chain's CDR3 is CASSLGDLRGYYGYTF. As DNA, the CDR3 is TGTGCCAGCAGCTTGGGTGACTTAAGGGGGTACTATGGCTACACCTTC. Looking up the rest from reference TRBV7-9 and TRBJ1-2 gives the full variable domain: DTGVSQNPRHKITKRGQNVTFRCDPISEHNRLYWYRQTLGQGPEFLTYFQNEAQLEKSRLLSDRFSAERPKGSFSTLEIQRTEQGDSAMYLCASSLGDLRGYYGYTFGSGTRLTVV.

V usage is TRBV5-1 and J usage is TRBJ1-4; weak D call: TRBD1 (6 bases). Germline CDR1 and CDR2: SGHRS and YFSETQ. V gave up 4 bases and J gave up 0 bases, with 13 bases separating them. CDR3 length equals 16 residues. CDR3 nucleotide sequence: TGCGCCAGCAGCCTACAGGGCCCCCCAACTAATGAAAAACTGTTTTTT. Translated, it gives CASSLQGPPTNEKLFF.

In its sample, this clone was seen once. The CDR3 DNA is TGTGCCAGCAGTTTATGGGGGGCGCGGGAGACCCAGTACTTC. Its translation is CASSLWGARETQYF. The chain links TRBV28 to TRBJ2-5, with D perhaps TRBD1 (6 bases). The CDR3 spans 14 residues. Looked up from germline, CDR1 is MDHEN and CDR2 is SYDVKM. V shed 0 bases and J shed 5 bases, with 10 bases lying between them.

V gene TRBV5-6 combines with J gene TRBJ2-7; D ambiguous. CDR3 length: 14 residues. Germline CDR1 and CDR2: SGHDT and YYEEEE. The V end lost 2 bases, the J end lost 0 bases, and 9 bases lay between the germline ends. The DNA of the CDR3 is TGTGCCAGCAGCTTTATGGCCCGCTCCTACGAGCAGTACTTC. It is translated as CASSFMARSYEQYF.

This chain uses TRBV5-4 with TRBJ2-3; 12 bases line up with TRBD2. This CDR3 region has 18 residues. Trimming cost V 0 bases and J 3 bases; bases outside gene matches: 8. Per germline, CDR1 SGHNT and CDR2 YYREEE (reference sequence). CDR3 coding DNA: TGTGCCAGCAGCTTGGGGCTAGCGGGGGGGCTGAGGACAGATACGCAGTATTTT. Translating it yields CASSLGLAGGLRTDTQYF.

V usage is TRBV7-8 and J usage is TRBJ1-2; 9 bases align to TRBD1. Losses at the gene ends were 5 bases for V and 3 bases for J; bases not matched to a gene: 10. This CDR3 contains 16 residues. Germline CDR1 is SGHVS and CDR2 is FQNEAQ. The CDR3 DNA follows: TGTGCCAGCAGCCCACTCTACAGGGGGCAGGACTATGGCTACACCTTC. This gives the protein CASSPLYRGQDYGYTF.

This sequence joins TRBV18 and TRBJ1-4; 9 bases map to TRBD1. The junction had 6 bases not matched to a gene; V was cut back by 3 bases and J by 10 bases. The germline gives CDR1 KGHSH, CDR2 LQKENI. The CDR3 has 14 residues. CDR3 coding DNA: TGTGCCAGCTCACCGGACAGGGGAGCAGGAAAACTGTTTTTT. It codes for CASSPDRGAGKLFF.

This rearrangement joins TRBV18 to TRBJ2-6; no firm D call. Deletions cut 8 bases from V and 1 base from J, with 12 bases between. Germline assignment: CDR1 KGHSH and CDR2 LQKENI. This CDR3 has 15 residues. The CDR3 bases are TGTGCCAGCCCCGAGGAGCCATCTGGGGCCAACGTCCTGACTTTC. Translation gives CASPEEPSGANVLTF.

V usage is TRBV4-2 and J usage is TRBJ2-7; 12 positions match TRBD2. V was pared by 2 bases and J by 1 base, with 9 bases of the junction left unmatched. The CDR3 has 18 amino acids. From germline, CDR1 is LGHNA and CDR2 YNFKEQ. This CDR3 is CASSQQLAGGAESYEQYF. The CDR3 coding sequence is TGTGCCAGCAGCCAACAACTAGCGGGGGGTGCAGAATCCTACGAGCAGTACTTC.

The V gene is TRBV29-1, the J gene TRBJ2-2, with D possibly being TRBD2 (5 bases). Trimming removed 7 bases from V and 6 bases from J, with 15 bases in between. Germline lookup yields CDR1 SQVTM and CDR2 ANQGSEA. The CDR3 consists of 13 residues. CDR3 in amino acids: CSGQLTGAGELFF. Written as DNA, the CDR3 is TGCAGCGGTCAGCTGACCGGGGCCGGGGAGCTGTTTTTT.

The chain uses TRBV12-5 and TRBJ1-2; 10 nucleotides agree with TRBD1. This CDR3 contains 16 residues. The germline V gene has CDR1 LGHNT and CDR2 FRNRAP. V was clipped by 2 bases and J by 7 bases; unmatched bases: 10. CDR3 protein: CASGLPGTGASLGYTF. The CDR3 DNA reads TGTGCTAGTGGTTTGCCGGGGACAGGGGCCTCCCTTGGCTACACCTTC.

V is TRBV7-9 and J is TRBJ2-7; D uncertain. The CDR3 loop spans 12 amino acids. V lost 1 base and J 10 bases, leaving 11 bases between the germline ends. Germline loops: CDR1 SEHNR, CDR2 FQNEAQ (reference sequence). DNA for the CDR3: TGTGCCAGCAGCTTAGAAGTCGGGTTTCAGTACTTC. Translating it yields CASSLEVGFQYF.

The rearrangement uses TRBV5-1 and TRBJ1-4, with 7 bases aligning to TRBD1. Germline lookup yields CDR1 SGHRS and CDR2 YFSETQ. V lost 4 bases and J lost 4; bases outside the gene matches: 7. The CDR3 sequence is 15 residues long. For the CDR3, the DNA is TGCGCCAGCAGCCGGGGACAGCCAAATAATGAAAAACTGTTTTTT. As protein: CASSRGQPNNEKLFF.

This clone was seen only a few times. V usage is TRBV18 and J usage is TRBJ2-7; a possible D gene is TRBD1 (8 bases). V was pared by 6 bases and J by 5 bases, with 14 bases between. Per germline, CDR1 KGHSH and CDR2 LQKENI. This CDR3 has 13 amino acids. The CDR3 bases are TGTGCCAGCTCTCGGACAGGGAGGGACGAGCAGTACTTC. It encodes CASSRTGRDEQYF.

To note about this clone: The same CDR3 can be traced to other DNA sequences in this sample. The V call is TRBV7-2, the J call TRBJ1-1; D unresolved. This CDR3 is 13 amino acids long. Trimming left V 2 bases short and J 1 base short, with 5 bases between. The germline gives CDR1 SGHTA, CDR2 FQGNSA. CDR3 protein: CASSLIQNTEAFF. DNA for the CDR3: TGTGCCAGCAGCTTAATTCAGAACACTGAAGCTTTCTTT.

CDR3 sequence (DNA): TGCGCCAGCAGCCCCCAGGTGGGTACAGGGCTGAGCACTGAAGCTTTCTTT. This sequence encodes CASSPQVGTGLSTEAFF. The J gene is TRBJ1-1, the V gene TRBV4-1, with D possibly TRBD1 on 6 matching bases. Germline CDR1 MGHRA, CDR2 YSYEKL. The length of the CDR3 is 17 residues. With 4 bases removed from V and 4 bases from J, the gap between germline ends came to 22 bases.

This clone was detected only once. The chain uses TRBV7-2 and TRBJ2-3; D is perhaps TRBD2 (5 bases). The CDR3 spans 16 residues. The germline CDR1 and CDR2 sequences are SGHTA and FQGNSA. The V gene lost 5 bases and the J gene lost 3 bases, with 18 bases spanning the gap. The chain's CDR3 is CASSISALSGTDTQYF. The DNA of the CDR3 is TGTGCCAGCAGCATATCAGCGCTAAGCGGTACAGATACGCAGTATTTT.

The CDR3 sequence is CASSEKGELPNTEAFF. The CDR3 region has the DNA TGCGCCAGCAGTGAAAAAGGAGAACTCCCGAACACTGAAGCTTTCTTT. The chain is built from TRBV10-2 and TRBJ1-1; D is unresolved. Germline assignment: CDR1 WSHSY and CDR2 SAAADI. The CDR3 contains 16 residues. The V gene lost 3 bases and the J gene lost 1 base, with 15 bases spanning the gap.